This TCR beta chain was identified during a study of T cell responses to AZD1222 COVID-19 vaccine. Clones were read by immunoSEQ multiplex PCR, and TCRdb kept only the in-frame ones, dropping some. The table records about 180,000 clones, roughly nine tenths of them present only once. With 2 bases clipped from V and 4 bases from J, the junction kept 8 bases outside the gene matches. The CDR3 extends over 16 amino acids. Germline V CDR1 and CDR2: SGHAT, FQNNGV. The material was peripheral blood, obtained on day 0 of AZD1222 vaccination. The genes are TRBV11-2 and TRBJ1-5, with 7 bases matching TRBD1. The receptor was isolated from an adult in good health. The CDR3 here is CASSLRGGGKNQPQHF. For the CDR3, the DNA is TGTGCCAGCAGCTTAAGAGGGGGCGGGAAAAATCAGCCCCAGCATTTT.